The T cell receptor (beta chain) under discussion was sequenced for a study of blood T cell repertoires in COVID-19. Overall study: Samples came from the United States, Italy and Spain, spanning acute and convalescent COVID-19. T cells, B-cell-depleted T cells, or PBMCs supplied cDNA or gDNA.

In the authors' methods: Using reference gene primer amplification, nucleated cell counts were estimated. The protocol was immunoSEQ multiplex PCR, while the TCRdb copy is restricted to in-frame clones and leaves out a portion. V and J calls and clone size are those listed in that table; D and trimming were worked out from the DNA. The data hold tens of thousands of clones, with about nine tenths observed a single time. V lost 4 bases and J 11 bases, leaving 23 bases between the germline ends. CDR1 and CDR2 from the germline V gene are MDHEN and SYDVKM. The CDR3 is 15 residues long. The sequencing input was peripheral blood. The chain recombines TRBV28 with TRBJ1-1; D not resolved. This receptor was taken from a woman in her 70s with acute or convalescent COVID-19. CDR3 residues: CASSSPDAERARAFF. The DNA for the CDR3 is TGTGCCAGCAGTTCCCCTGATGCCGAGCGGGCCCGGGCTTTCTTT.